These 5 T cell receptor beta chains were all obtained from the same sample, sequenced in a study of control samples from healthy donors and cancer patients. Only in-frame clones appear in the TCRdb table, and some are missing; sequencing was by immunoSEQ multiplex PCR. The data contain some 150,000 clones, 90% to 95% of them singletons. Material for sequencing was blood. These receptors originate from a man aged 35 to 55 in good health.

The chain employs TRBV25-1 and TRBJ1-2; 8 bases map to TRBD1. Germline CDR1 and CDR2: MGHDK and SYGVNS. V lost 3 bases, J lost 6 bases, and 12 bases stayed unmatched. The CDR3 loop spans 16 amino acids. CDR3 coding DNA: TGTGCCAGCAGTGAGCAGGGGGCGCGAGGAGGGAATGGCTACACCTTC. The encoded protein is CASSEQGARGGNGYTF.

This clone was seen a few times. The CDR3 sequence: CARSSLPGNGYTF. The CDR3 DNA sequence: TGTGCCAGAAGCTCCCTTCCGGGGAATGGCTACACCTTC. The V and J genes are TRBV5-3 and TRBJ1-2; D remains ambiguous. TRBV5-3 is filed as an ORF, its function uncertain. With 3 bases removed from V and 6 bases from J, the gap between germline ends came to 12 bases. The CDR3 is 13 residues long.

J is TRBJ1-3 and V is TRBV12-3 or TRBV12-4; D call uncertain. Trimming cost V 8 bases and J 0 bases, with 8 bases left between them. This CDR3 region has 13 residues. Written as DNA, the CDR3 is TGTGCCAGCGAGGGCCCCTCTGGAAACACCATATATTTT. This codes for CASEGPSGNTIYF.

CDR3 sequence: CASKVGANTGELFF. CDR3 DNA: TGTGCCAGCAAGGTCGGGGCGAACACCGGGGAGCTGTTTTTT. This rearrangement joins TRBV6-5 to TRBJ2-2; weak D call: TRBD2 (5 bases). This CDR3 contains 14 residues. V was trimmed by 7 bases and J by 0 bases, leaving 9 bases between them. CDR1 is MNHEY, CDR2 SVGAGI, per germline.

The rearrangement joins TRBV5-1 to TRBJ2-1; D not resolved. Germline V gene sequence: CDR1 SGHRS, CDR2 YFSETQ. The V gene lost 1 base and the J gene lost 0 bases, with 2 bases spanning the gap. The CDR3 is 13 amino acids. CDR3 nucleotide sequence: TGCGCCAGCAGCTTGATCTCCTACAATGAGCAGTTCTTC. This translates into CASSLISYNEQFF.